Listed below are T cell receptor beta chains from one sample, sequenced in a study of T cell changes during pregnancy in multiple sclerosis. Using immunoSEQ multiplex PCR, the repertoire was profiled, and TCRdb retains in-frame clones only, with some absent. This table holds around 61,000 clones, approximately 90% found once. The source material was peripheral blood, sampled in the first trimester of pregnancy. The receptors originated from a female donor in good health, enrolled as a control in a pregnancy study. Both conserved end residues are part of each CDR3.

j_call v_call cdr3_aa
TRBJ1-6 TRBV7-9 CASSLGGGGYNSPLHF
TRBJ1-5 TRBV11-2 CASSLEGDSNQPQHF
TRBJ2-5 TRBV7-2 CASSSSGAAETQYF
TRBJ2-1 TRBV5-1 CASSPVDEADEQFF
TRBJ1-2 TRBV18 CASSLSGTEYGYTF
TRBJ2-1 TRBV7-2 CASSPLAGAYNEQFF
TRBJ1-2 TRBV19 CASRQFELPYGYTF
TRBJ2-2 TRBV12-5 CASGLVRGTGELFF
TRBJ2-5 TRBV6-5 CASSTDTLQETQYF
TRBJ2-1 TRBV7-9 CASSLSPGQGAYEQFF
TRBJ2-3 TRBV4-1 CASSLGTSLDTQYF
TRBJ1-1 TRBV18 CASSPTGQGNTEAFF
TRBJ2-3 TRBV4-1 CASSQRGLAGNTDTQYF
TRBJ2-1 TRBV19 CASTRDSTYNEQFF
TRBJ1-6 TRBV6-5 CASTPGTRYNSPLHF
TRBJ2-7 TRBV2 CASSTGITYEQYF
TRBJ1-3 TRBV10-3 CALGGDRSSGNTIYF
TRBJ2-1 TRBV6-5 CASSWDRYNEQFF
TRBJ2-6 TRBV19 CASRFQGANVLTF
TRBJ2-7 TRBV25-1 CASSASLGRRGINEQYF
TRBJ1-2 TRBV28 CASSMGRGSYTF
TRBJ2-7 TRBV10-2 CATSRGGAYEQYF
TRBJ2-4 TRBV30 CALMLRGLSNIQYF
TRBJ2-7 TRBV6-5 CASSYGQSEQYF
TRBJ1-6 TRBV2 CASSAVRTALHF
TRBJ2-3 TRBV7-3 CASASGTDTQYF
TRBJ1-6 TRBV19 CASSRNTGINSPLHF
TRBJ1-1 TRBV15 CATSRTQENTEAFF
TRBJ1-1 TRBV6-6 CASSFRDTEAFF
TRBJ2-7 TRBV7-8 CASSLAGHYEQYF
TRBJ1-1 TRBV30 CAWSAQANTEAFF
TRBJ2-7 TRBV7-9 CASSWTGHHEQYF
TRBJ1-5 TRBV10-3 CAISHTGERQPQHF
TRBJ2-1 TRBV7-2 CASSPPGLLGNEQFF
TRBJ1-2 TRBV6-1 CASSETWSANYGYTF
TRBJ2-7 TRBV11-3 CASSSPRGVAGPLSSYEQYF
TRBJ1-1 TRBV30 CAWSVGRGQAEAFF
TRBJ2-2 TRBV4-1 CASSLGGGTYTGELFF
TRBJ2-5 TRBV5-4 CASSFQTGDQETQYF
TRBJ2-2 TRBV7-9 CASSLGLAGSTGELFF
TRBJ1-1 TRBV19 CASSIDRGSEAFF
TRBJ2-3 TRBV5-6 CASSLALAGFSDTQYF
TRBJ2-6 TRBV15 CATSRDSGGSGANVLTF
TRBJ1-2 TRBV2 CASSEAQSHDRASYGYTF
TRBJ2-5 TRBV9 CASSPGGTGEETQYF